These 31 T cell receptor beta chains share one sample of origin, sequenced in a study of blood T cells in healthy people across ages. Next came a second PCR, run for about 7 to 12 cycles, which used a sample-barcoded 5' primer along with a J-beta primer mix. TCRdb analysed the 5' RACE reads with MiXCR anew, one entry per CDR3 protein. The repertoire has 1.5 million to 2 million distinct CDR3 sequences, 28% of them found once; the top ten carry roughly 8%. Sample: blood. The receptors here all came from a woman aged 30 to 39 in good health.

Only a few counts were recorded for this clonotype. This chain links TRBV6-2 or TRBV6-3 with TRBJ2-5, with a possible D match to TRBD1 (5 bases). Trimming cost V 6 bases and J 5 bases, with 19 bases left between them. The germline CDR1 and CDR2 sequences are MNHEY and SVGEGT. CDR3 length: 15 residues. In DNA form, the CDR3 reads TGTGCCAGCAGACCCCTAAAACAGGCCGGGGAGACCCAGTACTTC. Translated: CASRPLKQAGETQYF.

This clonotype showed up just a few times. The chain employs TRBV6-2 or TRBV6-3 and TRBJ2-1; 9 positions match TRBD2. The germline CDR1 and CDR2 sequences are MNHEY and SVGEGT. The V gene end was trimmed by 6 bases and the J gene end by 6 bases; junction bases not matched to a gene: 9. This CDR3 spans 15 amino acids. This CDR3 is CASSYGLARSNEQFF. The CDR3 DNA reads TGTGCCAGCAGCTACGGACTAGCGAGGAGCAATGAGCAGTTCTTC.

The rearrangement joins TRBV18 to TRBJ2-7, with TRBD2 matching over 7 bases. The CDR3 is made up of 14 amino acids. V trimming: 5 bases; J trimming: 4 bases; junction bases outside the gene matches: 8. Germline V gene data show CDR1 as KGHSH and CDR2 as LQKENI. The CDR3 spells CASSERDSYYEQYF. Here the CDR3 DNA reads TGTGCCAGCTCAGAGCGGGACTCGTATTACGAGCAGTACTTC.

This clonotype was recorded at least ten times. The chain carries TRBV29-1 and TRBJ2-7, with TRBD2 identical over 7 bases. Trimming removed 3 bases from V and 3 bases from J; junction bases left unmatched: 11. This CDR3 has 15 amino acids. From germline, CDR1 is SQVTM and CDR2 ANQGSEA. CDR3 sequence reads: CSVDGLTGGRYEQYF. The DNA for the CDR3 is TGCAGCGTTGACGGACTAACGGGAGGTCGCTACGAGCAGTACTTC.

The chain couples TRBV5-6 to TRBJ1-2, with 9 bases aligning to TRBD1. V gave up 5 bases and J gave up 4 bases; unmatched junction bases: 6. Germline V gene sequence: CDR1 SGHDT, CDR2 YYEEEE. This CDR3 is 14 amino acids long. CDR3 bases: TGTGCCAGCAGAACAACAGGGGGCACCTATGGCTACACCTTC. Its protein product is CASRTTGGTYGYTF.

The sample holds many counts of this clonotype. The genes are TRBV7-6 and TRBJ2-5; 10 bases agree with TRBD1. Gene TRBJ2-7 matches the end of the DNA better, so the J call may be wrong. This CDR3 has 16 residues. Germline-derived CDR1 and CDR2 are SGHVS and FNYEAQ. The CDR3 here is CASSDRSGTGAHEQYF. The CDR3 nucleotides are TGTGCCAGCAGCGACAGATCCGGGACAGGGGCACACGAGCAGTACTTC.

The rearrangement links TRBV5-4 to TRBJ2-1; no clear D. The CDR3 has 16 residues. Per germline, CDR1 SGHNT and CDR2 YYREEE (reference sequence). Deletions cut 0 bases from V and 0 bases from J, with 10 bases between. The chain's CDR3 is CASSLVPSSSYNEQFF. As DNA, the CDR3 is TGTGCCAGCAGCTTGGTTCCCTCCAGCTCCTACAATGAGCAGTTCTTC.

The rearrangement links TRBV2 to TRBJ1-5; possibly TRBD1 for D (5 bases). This CDR3 is 15 amino acids long. Germline lookup yields CDR1 SNHLY and CDR2 FYNNEI. Trimming took off 4 bases at V and 6 bases at J, with 16 bases between the two ends. The CDR3 sequence: CASSVGPGYFQPQHF. DNA of the CDR3: TGTGCCAGCAGTGTGGGGCCAGGGTATTTTCAGCCCCAGCATTTT.

This clonotype was detected a few times. The chain joins TRBV20-1 to TRBJ2-1; 9 nucleotides line up with TRBD2. The CDR3 consists of 15 residues. Per germline, CDR1 DFQATT and CDR2 SNEGSKA (reference sequence). J was trimmed by 6 bases and V by 7 bases; bases with no gene match: 13. DNA of the CDR3: TGCAGTGGATTGGTCGCGGGAGGGTTAACCAATGAGCAGTTCTTC. Translated: CSGLVAGGLTNEQFF.

Concerning this clonotype: The junction departs from the called germline gene at one end, perhaps through a read error. V is TRBV14 and J is TRBJ2-3, with 13 bases that match TRBD2. Germline V gene data show CDR1 as SGHDN and CDR2 as FVKESK. CDR3 length: 17 residues. The CDR3 loop reads CSSGQVQLAGGRNTQYF. DNA for the CDR3: TGTTCCAGCGGCCAAGTACAACTAGCGGGGGGGCGGAATACGCAGTATTTT.

This clonotype occurred many times. J is TRBJ2-5 and V is TRBV5-1; D gene uncertain. CDR3 length: 14 residues. Trimming stripped 4 bases from V and 2 bases from J, with 12 bases between. CDR1 is SGHRS and CDR2 is YFSETQ in the germline V gene. CDR3 DNA sequence: TGCGCCAGCAGCCCCCGGGCCCCTCAAGAGACCCAGTACTTC. Translation: CASSPRAPQETQYF.

Many counts were recorded for this clonotype. This chain connects TRBV6-5 to TRBJ1-2; 9 nucleotides line up with TRBD1. Per the germline V gene, CDR1 is MNHEY and CDR2 is SVGAGI. The CDR3 runs to 14 residues. With V trimmed by 5 bases and J by 4 bases, 5 bases remained unmatched. Here the CDR3 reads CASSRDRVAYGYTF. The CDR3 DNA follows: TGTGCCAGCAGTCGGGACAGGGTCGCCTATGGCTACACCTTC.

This clonotype came up a few times. The gene calls are TRBV20-1 and TRBJ2-3; weak D call: TRBD2 (5 bases). This CDR3 region has 15 residues. Trimming took 0 bases from V and 2 from J, leaving 12 bases between them. The germline CDR1 and CDR2 sequences are DFQATT and SNEGSKA (reference sequence). CDR3 region: CSARDRRTPTDTQYF. The CDR3 DNA reads TGCAGTGCTAGAGATCGGAGGACCCCCACAGATACGCAGTATTTT.

The V and J genes are TRBV20-1 and TRBJ1-1; D is perhaps TRBD1 (6 bases). This CDR3 has 16 amino acids. Germline values: CDR1 DFQATT, CDR2 SNEGSKA (reference sequence). The germline V and J ends were trimmed by 6 bases and 1 base, with 21 bases remaining between them. This CDR3 is CSAPGAAKGRNTEAFF. The CDR3 nucleotides read TGCAGTGCCCCGGGGGCAGCTAAGGGAAGGAACACTGAAGCTTTCTTT.

This chain connects TRBV12-3 or TRBV12-4 to TRBJ2-1, with TRBD2 matching 12 bases. The CDR3 consists of 18 residues. Losses at the gene ends were 7 bases for V and 13 bases for J; bases not matched to a gene: 23. CDR3: CASTNKFGLAGKQEAQFF. The CDR3 nucleotides read TGTGCCAGCACCAACAAATTCGGACTAGCGGGAAAGCAAGAGGCCCAGTTCTTC.

This chain connects TRBV29-1 to TRBJ1-2; 9 bases match TRBD1. This CDR3 is 15 amino acids long. CDR1 and CDR2 from the germline V gene are SQVTM and ANQGSEA. After removal of 7 bases from V and 4 bases from J, the junction contained 13 bases not matched to a gene. CDR3 DNA: TGCAGCGCCCCGGCAGGGGGGGACAGGGCCTATGGCTACACCTTC. The encoded protein is CSAPAGGDRAYGYTF.

The CDR3 region is CASSPGYGGAHDTQYF. CDR3 bases: TGCGCCAGCAGCCCCGGGTATGGCGGGGCCCACGATACGCAGTATTTT. The V call is TRBV4-3, the J call TRBJ2-3; tentative D call: TRBD2 (6 bases). The CDR3 loop spans 16 amino acids. In germline, CDR1 is LGHNA, CDR2 YSLEER. V was clipped by 4 bases and J by 6 bases, with 20 bases between them.

The J gene is TRBJ2-1, the V gene TRBV12-3 or TRBV12-4, with D tentatively TRBD1 (5 bases). The CDR3 has 13 amino acids. Trimming took off 6 bases at V and 8 bases at J, with 14 bases between the two ends. In DNA form, the CDR3 reads TGTGCCAGCAGGCAGGGCTCTTTGGATGAGCAGTTCTTC. Amino acid sequence: CASRQGSLDEQFF.

Turning to this clonotype: A read error may be the cause here, since a much bigger clone is one base away. The CDR3 DNA reads TGTGCCGGCAAGTGGGGAGTCGAGCAGTACTTC. It is translated as CAGKWGVEQYF. V usage is TRBV28 and J usage is TRBJ2-7, with D tentatively TRBD2 (5 bases). The CDR3 is 11 amino acids. The V end lost 11 bases, the J end lost 6 bases, and 14 bases lay between the germline ends. Germline V gene sequence: CDR1 MDHEN, CDR2 SYDVKM.

This clonotype was recorded many times. J is TRBJ2-2 and V is TRBV7-9; D call uncertain. Germline CDR1 reads SEHNR; CDR2 reads FQNEAQ (reference sequence). The CDR3 totals 15 residues. Deletions cut 5 bases from V and 3 bases from J, with 13 bases between. The DNA for the CDR3 is TGTGCCAGCAGCCAGTGGATGGGCCACACCGGGGAGCTGTTTTTT. It is translated as CASSQWMGHTGELFF.

This clonotype occurred many times. The chain combines TRBV29-1 with TRBJ2-1; D is possibly TRBD1 (6 bases). The V gene's germline CDR1 is SQVTM and CDR2 ANQGSEA. The CDR3 consists of 13 residues. V lost 5 bases and J lost 6, with 14 bases in between. This chain's CDR3 is CSVSGTLVNEQFF. The CDR3 region has the DNA TGCAGCGTTTCCGGGACACTAGTCAATGAGCAGTTCTTC.

This clonotype was seen a few times. The rearrangement uses TRBV20-1 and TRBJ2-5; 11 bases agree with TRBD1. The CDR3 is 16 residues long. CDR1 is DFQATT and CDR2 is SNEGSKA in the germline V gene (reference sequence). V shed 0 bases, J shed 11 bases, and the junction held 14 bases outside the gene matches. The CDR3 protein is CSARDLRGQGGDEQYF. CDR3 nucleotide sequence: TGCAGTGCTAGAGATCTGAGGGGACAGGGGGGCGATGAGCAGTACTTC.

In regard to this clonotype: A much larger clone lies one base from this, so it may be a read error. The chain carries TRBV2 and TRBJ2-7; possible D gene TRBD2, 5 bases. This CDR3 has 14 amino acids. CDR1 SNHLY and CDR2 FYNNEI come from the germline V gene. V lost 7 bases, J lost 5 bases, and 18 bases lay in between. CDR3 nucleotide sequence: TGTGCCAGCACCCTTGGGAGCCTTAGCCACGAGCAGTACTTC. The encoded protein is CASTLGSLSHEQYF. The entire variable domain, with the rest obtained from reference TRBV2 and TRBJ2-7, is as follows: EPEVTQTPSHQVTQMGQEVILRCVPISNHLYFYWYRQILGQKVEFLVSFYNNEISEKSEIFDDQFSVERPDGSNFTLKIRSTKLEDSAMYFCASTLGSLSHEQYFGPGTRLTVT.

The J gene is TRBJ2-7, the V gene TRBV2; D may be TRBD1 or TRBD2 (6 bases each). CDR1 SNHLY and CDR2 FYNNEI come from the germline V gene. The V gene lost 6 bases and the J gene lost 5 bases, with 11 bases spanning the gap. The CDR3 length is 12 residues. CDR3 in DNA: TGTGCCAGCAGGTACAGGGAGGACGAGCAGTACTTC. Translated, it gives CASRYREDEQYF.

The V call is TRBV5-1, the J call TRBJ2-1; 11 bases are a match to TRBD2. The V segment lost 4 bases and the J segment 7 bases; nucleotides outside the gene matches: 10. This CDR3 has 16 residues. Per the germline V gene, CDR1 is SGHRS and CDR2 is YFSETQ. The CDR3 spells CASSASPSGRSNEQFF. In DNA form, the CDR3 reads TGCGCCAGCAGCGCGTCCCCTAGCGGGAGGTCGAATGAGCAGTTCTTC.

In its sample, this clonotype was seen many times. This rearrangement joins TRBV11-2 to TRBJ1-2, with a weak D call TRBD1 (5 bases). The germline V gene encodes CDR1 SGHAT and CDR2 FQNNGV. CDR3 length equals 14 residues. The ends were cut back, 2 bases at V and 8 bases at J, with 15 bases in the middle. CDR3 residues: CASSLQAGRGGYTF. The CDR3 coding sequence is TGTGCCAGCAGCTTACAGGCAGGGCGGGGAGGCTACACCTTC.

This sequence joins TRBV19 and TRBJ2-3; no definite D call. The CDR3 spans 11 residues. In germline, CDR1 is LNHDA, CDR2 SQIVND (reference sequence). V dropped 7 bases and J dropped 6 bases, with 8 bases sitting between them. Written as DNA, the CDR3 is TGTGCCAGTACCGCTCAGGATACGCAGTATTTT. Protein sequence: CASTAQDTQYF.

V gene TRBV6-4 combines with J gene TRBJ1-4; the D gene is possibly TRBD1 (6 bases). Germline V gene lookup returns CDR1 MRHNA and CDR2 SNTAGT. Trimming took off 6 bases at V and 8 bases at J, with 10 bases between the two ends. The CDR3 spans 12 residues. CDR3 DNA sequence: TGTGCCAGCAGGTGGACAGAGGAAAAACTGTTTTTT. Translation: CASRWTEEKLFF.

This clonotype was counted ten times or more. The rearrangement links TRBV7-9 to TRBJ2-1, with a weak D call TRBD2 (6 bases). Germline V gene lookup returns CDR1 SEHNR and CDR2 FQNEAQ (reference sequence). The CDR3 has 14 residues. The V end lost 5 bases, the J end lost 6 bases, and 14 bases lay between the germline ends. CDR3 in amino acids: CASSPPGGSNEQFF. DNA for the CDR3: TGTGCCAGCAGCCCTCCAGGAGGGAGCAATGAGCAGTTCTTC.

CDR3 protein: CASSLPLAGTHEQYF. DNA of the CDR3: TGTGCCAGCAGCCTCCCACTAGCGGGCACCCACGAGCAGTACTTC. The rearrangement uses TRBV3-1 and TRBJ2-7, with 9 bases aligning to TRBD2. The V gene end was trimmed by 4 bases and the J gene end by 5 bases; junction bases not matched to a gene: 9. The CDR3 extends over 15 amino acids. Germline CDR1 LGHDT, CDR2 YNNKEL (reference sequence).

The chain combines TRBV7-9 with TRBJ1-5, with D tentatively TRBD1 (5 bases). The CDR3 loop spans 14 amino acids. V was cut by 4 bases and J by 3 bases, with 10 bases left in between. The germline CDR1 and CDR2 sequences are SEHNR and FQNEAQ (reference sequence). CDR3 amino acids: CASSSDTLNQPQHF. CDR3 DNA: TGTGCCAGCAGCTCGGACACACTCAATCAGCCCCAGCATTTT. Drawing the rest from reference TRBV7-9 and TRBJ1-5, the complete variable domain is DTGVSQNPRHKITKRGQNVTFRCDPISEHNRLYWYRQTLGQGPEFLTYFQNEAQLEKSRLLSDRFSAERPKGSFSTLEIQRTEQGDSAMYLCASSSDTLNQPQHFGDGTRLSIL.